The rows below give T cell receptor beta chains drawn from one sample of a study of cytomegalovirus exposure and HLA in healthy donors. This table comes from immunoSEQ multiplex PCR, and its TCRdb copy is limited to in-frame clones, with some not included. This sample carries under 130,000 clones, just under 80% of them seen once, and the ten largest clones take roughly 5%. Material for sequencing was PBMCs. These receptors originate from a male donor in good health and CMV-seronegative. CDR3s include the opening cysteine and the closing phenylalanine or tryptophan. The D gene is left open where the match is weak. Clone size is given for some rows only: seen once, a few or many times, or a class if the clone is expanded.

cdr3_nt,cdr3_aa,j_call,v_call,d_call,clone_size,cdr3_length
TGTGCCAGTAGATTCGGGGGGGCCGGCACTGAAGCTTTCTTT,CASRFGGAGTEAFF,TRBJ1-1,TRBV19,-,-,14
TGTGCCAGCAGTGAAATGACGGGAAACTATGGCTACACCTTC,CASSEMTGNYGYTF,TRBJ1-2,TRBV6-1,-,few,14
TGTGCCACCAGCAGAGGGACTAGCGGTCATTTGAGGGGGGCCAACGTCCTGACTTTC,CATSRGTSGHLRGANVLTF,TRBJ2-6,TRBV15,TRBD2,-,19
TGTGCCAGTAGTAGGGTAGCGGGAGGGGGAACCGGGGAGCTGTTTTTT,CASSRVAGGGTGELFF,TRBJ2-2,TRBV19,TRBD2,-,16
TGTGCCAGCAGTGAACGTTACAATGAGCAGTTCTTC,CASSERYNEQFF,TRBJ2-1,TRBV6-1,-,-,12
TGTGCCAGCAGCCCACTGGCGGGACAGGGGAAGACTGAAGCTTTCTTT,CASSPLAGQGKTEAFF,TRBJ1-1,TRBV9,TRBD1,once,16
TGTGCCAGCAGATACGACAGGGGGCCAAGAAACAATCAGCCCCAGCATTTT,CASRYDRGPRNNQPQHF,TRBJ1-5,TRBV6-4,TRBD1,-,17
TGTGCCAGCTCCCTAGGAGTCGGAGTCGCGAACACCGGGGAGCTGTTTTTT,CASSLGVGVANTGELFF,TRBJ2-2,TRBV9,-,-,17
TGTGCCAGTAGACCCGACAGGGGCTACGAGCAGTACTTC,CASRPDRGYEQYF,TRBJ2-7,TRBV19,TRBD1,-,13
TGTGCCAGCAGTGCCGAACAGTCGAACACTGAAGCTTTCTTT,CASSAEQSNTEAFF,TRBJ1-1,TRBV6-4,-,-,14
TGTGCCAGCAGCGTAGGCCAGGGTGGCACTGAAGCTTTCTTT,CASSVGQGGTEAFF,TRBJ1-1,TRBV9,-,-,14
TGTGCCAGCAGCTTAGTGGCGTCGCTAGCGGAATACAATGAGCAGTTCTTC,CASSLVASLAEYNEQFF,TRBJ2-1,TRBV13,TRBD2,-,17
TGCGCCAGCAGCGGCGGGAGGGCCGGCGAGCAGTACTTC,CASSGGRAGEQYF,TRBJ2-7,TRBV4-3,TRBD2,-,13
TGTGCCAGCGGGGAAGGGGGACGCTCCTACGAGCAGTACTTC,CASGEGGRSYEQYF,TRBJ2-7,TRBV28,-,-,14
TGTGCCAGCAGCTTAGATACAGCCTCCTACGAGCAGTACTTC,CASSLDTASYEQYF,TRBJ2-7,TRBV11-3,-,-,14
TGTGCCAGCAGTTTTTCCGGTGCCTACGAGCAGTACTTC,CASSFSGAYEQYF,TRBJ2-7,TRBV28,-,-,13
TGCGCCAGCAGCCAAGATCCTTTGGGAGCGGGAGAGGGAAGGGGCATTCAGTACTTC,CASSQDPLGAGEGRGIQYF,TRBJ2-4,TRBV4-1,TRBD2,-,19
TGTTCCAGCAGTTATACTCCGGGACAGGGGGCAGTAGGCGAAAAACTGTTTTTT,CSSSYTPGQGAVGEKLFF,TRBJ1-4,TRBV7-9,TRBD1,-,18
TGCAGCGTTGGGGCCAGCCCCAATGAGCAGTTCTTC,CSVGASPNEQFF,TRBJ2-1,TRBV29-1,-,-,12
TGTGCCAGCAGCGCGGGACTAGGGCATGAGCAGTTCTTC,CASSAGLGHEQFF,TRBJ2-1,TRBV7-2,TRBD2,-,13
TGTGCCAGCAGGCCGGACAAGAACCAAGAGACCCAGTACTTC,CASRPDKNQETQYF,TRBJ2-5,TRBV28,-,-,14
TGCGCCAGCAGCCTCAGATTAATGAACACTGAAGCTTTCTTT,CASSLRLMNTEAFF,TRBJ1-1,TRBV5-1,-,-,14
TGTGCCAGCAGCTTAGCACGACAGGGAACTGAAGCTTTCTTT,CASSLARQGTEAFF,TRBJ1-1,TRBV11-2,TRBD1,-,14
TGTGCCAGCTCACCGGACAGGGGGGTCAATGAGCAGTTCTTC,CASSPDRGVNEQFF,TRBJ2-1,TRBV18,TRBD1,once,14
TGTGCCAGCAGCTCCGGGACTAGCGGAGGCTTCACAGATACGCAGTATTTT,CASSSGTSGGFTDTQYF,TRBJ2-3,TRBV5-4,TRBD2,-,17
TGTGCCAGCAGCTTTACTTGGGACTTCTACGAGCAGTACTTC,CASSFTWDFYEQYF,TRBJ2-7,TRBV5-5,-,-,14
TGTGCCAGCAGCCCCCGGGGTACTGAAGCTTTCTTT,CASSPRGTEAFF,TRBJ1-1,TRBV5-4,-,-,12
TGTGCCAGCAGTTCGGGACAGGGGGCGCGGGATGAGCAGTTCTTC,CASSSGQGARDEQFF,TRBJ2-1,TRBV6-5,TRBD1,-,15
TGTGCCAGCAGTCCCCGTTCGGTAGCCAAAAACATTCAGTACTTC,CASSPRSVAKNIQYF,TRBJ2-4,TRBV6-1,-,few,15
TGTGCCAGTAGCCTCGAGTCCAGAAACACCATATATTTT,CASSLESRNTIYF,TRBJ1-3,TRBV19,-,-,13
TGTGCCAGCAGCTTCCAGGGGACGGAAGCTTTCTTT,CASSFQGTEAFF,TRBJ1-1,TRBV7-9,-,-,12
TGTGCCTGGTTCGGGAAGTTGTCAGATACGCAGTATTTT,CAWFGKLSDTQYF,TRBJ2-3,TRBV30,-,-,13
TGTGCCAGCAGTGAAGTAGAGAACACTGAAGCTTTCTTT,CASSEVENTEAFF,TRBJ1-1,TRBV2,-,-,13
TGTGCCAGCAGCTTACAACAGGGCGATCAGCCCCAGCATTTT,CASSLQQGDQPQHF,TRBJ1-5,TRBV11-2,-,-,14
TGTGCCAGCAGAAGGGACAGCCAATCCCTTTATTCCCAGTACTTC,CASRRDSQSLYSQYF,TRBJ2-5,TRBV6-1,TRBD1,-,15
TGTGCCAGCAACCGGGACAGCAACTCCTACGAGCAGTACTTC,CASNRDSNSYEQYF,TRBJ2-7,TRBV2,TRBD1,-,14
TGTGCCTGGAGTTCAGGGGGCGGTCAGCCCCAGCATTTT,CAWSSGGGQPQHF,TRBJ1-5,TRBV30,TRBD1,-,13
TGTGCCAGCAGCGCTGGGACAATTGGCAATCAGCCCCAGCATTTT,CASSAGTIGNQPQHF,TRBJ1-5,TRBV9,-,-,15
TGTGCCAGCAAGGTACTACTCACAGATACGCAGTATTTT,CASKVLLTDTQYF,TRBJ2-3,TRBV2,-,few,13
TGTGCCAGCAGCTCCGGGACATACTCTTACGAGCAGTGCTTC,CASSSGTYSYEQCF,TRBJ2-7,TRBV2,-,-,14
TGTGCCAGCAGCCCCTCACCCACCGCGGTAGCCGGGGAGCTGTTTTTT,CASSPSPTAVAGELFF,TRBJ2-2,TRBV7-3,-,once,16
TGTGCCAGTAGTGGACAGGGAAGCTTTACTGGAAACACCATATATTTT,CASSGQGSFTGNTIYF,TRBJ1-3,TRBV19,TRBD1,few,16
TGCGCCAGCAGCTTGGAGACAGGGGGCCCCTACGAGCAGTACTTC,CASSLETGGPYEQYF,TRBJ2-7,TRBV5-1,TRBD1,-,15
TGTGCCAGCAGCAAAGAACCGGGACAGGACAACTTC,CASSKEPGQDNF,TRBJ1-2,TRBV7-9,TRBD1,-,12
TGTGCCAGCAGCTTAACAGACGTCCTGGGAGCGGGAGTCGCGGGACTGAGGGTGCAGTACTTC,CASSLTDVLGAGVAGLRVQYF,TRBJ2-7,TRBV7-8,TRBD2,-,21
TGTGCCAGCAGTTTAACGGGGTTCGGGCATTCACCCCTCCACTTT,CASSLTGFGHSPLHF,TRBJ1-6,TRBV27,-,-,15
TGTGCCAGCAGCTTTGGACTAGATGACGAGCAGTACTTC,CASSFGLDDEQYF,TRBJ2-7,TRBV5-4,TRBD2,-,13